The next 25 T cell receptor beta chains were all read from a single sample in a study of T cells in Graves' hyperthyroidism and ophthalmopathy. TCR beta CDR3 region amplification was performed from RNA transcripts. An initial round of RT-PCR targeting the TCR CDR3 relied on the HTBI primer set. TCRdb processed the multiplex PCR reads anew with MiXCR; each CDR3 protein has one entry. The sample gives about 420,000 distinct CDR3 sequences, roughly an eighth of which show up once; 5.3% is in the top ten. Sequencing input: blood. These receptors came from a woman aged 18 to 35 with Graves' hyperthyroidism.

The sample holds many counts of this clonotype. The J gene is TRBJ2-5, the V gene TRBV10-3; maybe TRBD2 (6 bases). Germline assignment: CDR1 ENHRY and CDR2 SYGVKD. Trimming left V 3 bases short and J 1 base short, with 12 bases between. There are 15 residues in the CDR3. The CDR3 coding sequence is TGTGCCATCAGTGATAGCGGAGGGGCCCAAGAGACCCAGTACTTC. This encodes CAISDSGGAQETQYF.

This clonotype turned up a few times. The J gene is TRBJ2-2, the V gene TRBV6-1; weak D call: TRBD2 (5 bases). CDR3 size: 17 residues. Per the germline V gene, CDR1 is MNHNS and CDR2 is SASEGT. V was shortened by 6 bases and J by 3 bases, with 20 bases between the two germline ends. The CDR3 region has the DNA TGTGCCAGCAGACCATACTCTCTAGCTGGCCACACCGGGGAGCTGTTTTTT. Encoded protein: CASRPYSLAGHTGELFF.

Ten or more counts support this clonotype. The chain has TRBV3-1 and TRBJ1-5; no firm D call. The CDR3 runs 16 residues. Per the germline V gene, CDR1 is LGHDT and CDR2 is YNNKEL (reference sequence). The ends were cut back, 1 base at V and 2 bases at J, with 12 bases in the middle. DNA for the CDR3: TGTGCCAGCAGCCAAGGTCTGAGGGTGGGCAATCAGCCCCAGCATTTT. This sequence encodes CASSQGLRVGNQPQHF.

This clonotype was seen many times. V gene TRBV6-1 combines with J gene TRBJ2-7, with 7 positions matching TRBD1. Germline trimming cut 10 bases from V and 2 bases from J; bases unmatched to any gene: 8. The germline CDR1 and CDR2 sequences are MNHNS and SASEGT. The CDR3 is 13 amino acids. This chain's CDR3 is CATRTGIAYEQYF. The DNA of the CDR3 is TGTGCCACCCGGACAGGCATAGCCTACGAGCAGTACTTC.

This clonotype was recorded many times. The rearrangement uses TRBV20-1 and TRBJ2-4; the match to TRBD1 covers 8 bases. Germline CDR1 is DFQATT and CDR2 is SNEGSKA (reference sequence). Unmatched junction bases numbered 5, after V lost 5 bases and J lost 5 bases. CDR3 length: 13 residues. The CDR3 sequence: CSAATGAENIQYF. The CDR3 DNA reads TGCAGTGCTGCGACAGGGGCGGAAAACATTCAGTACTTC.

Ten or more counts support this clonotype. This chain uses TRBV2 with TRBJ2-7; 9 nucleotides match TRBD2. V gave up 11 bases and J gave up 4 bases; unmatched junction bases: 12. The CDR3 spans 14 residues. Germline-derived CDR1 and CDR2 are SNHLY and FYNNEI. This CDR3 is CAALPSSGSYEQYF. CDR3 bases: TGTGCCGCGCTACCGAGTAGCGGGAGTTACGAGCAGTACTTC.

This clonotype has a handful of counts. A read error may explain this, as a much larger clone is one base away. The chain couples TRBV20-1 to TRBJ2-5; 11 nucleotides align to TRBD1. The CDR3 has 14 amino acids. Germline V gene lookup returns CDR1 DFQATT and CDR2 SNEGSKA (reference sequence). The CDR3 sequence is CSASRTGGTETQHF. As DNA, the CDR3 is TGCAGTGCTTCACGGACAGGGGGCACGGAGACCCAGCACTTC.

This clonotype has ten or more counts. The chain carries TRBV30 and TRBJ2-7; the match to TRBD2 covers 11 bases. Losses at the gene ends were 6 bases for V and 4 bases for J; bases not matched to a gene: 5. The CDR3 totals 13 residues. Germline values: CDR1 GTSNPN, CDR2 SVGIG (reference sequence). The CDR3 loop is CACTGLADYEQYF. CDR3 DNA: TGTGCCTGTACGGGACTAGCGGATTACGAGCAGTACTTC.

Worth noting for this clonotype: A much larger clone lies a single base off, so this may be a read error. This chain links TRBV18 with TRBJ2-1, with a possible D match to TRBD1 (5 bases). This CDR3 has 13 amino acids. The germline V gene has CDR1 KGHSH and CDR2 LQKENI. CDR3 region: CVSSPYQGNEQFF. The CDR3 nucleotides read TGTGTCAGCTCACCATACCAGGGCAATGAGCAGTTCTTC.

This clonotype came up many times. The V call is TRBV20-1, the J call TRBJ1-1; D is uncertain. This CDR3 is built from 14 residues. The V end was cut by 3 bases, the J end by 3 bases, with 14 bases between. Germline CDR1 is DFQATT and CDR2 is SNEGSKA (reference sequence). The CDR3 sequence: CSARMRVGDTEAFF. The DNA of the CDR3 is TGCAGTGCTAGGATGAGGGTTGGAGACACTGAAGCTTTCTTT.

Comment on this clonotype: With a much larger clone just one base away, this may be a read error. The chain couples TRBV27 to TRBJ2-7, with D perhaps being TRBD1 or TRBD2 (5 bases each). This CDR3 spans 14 amino acids. Germline V gene data show CDR1 as MNHEY and CDR2 as SMNVEV (reference sequence). CDR3 sequence: CASSFGDRSYEQHF. The CDR3 DNA reads as TGTGCCAGCAGTTTTGGGGACCGATCCTACGAGCAGCACTTC.

This clonotype was seen repeatedly, ten times or more. CDR3 bases: TGTGCCAGCAGTTCCACTAGCGGGACATCTGAGACCCAGTACTTC. Protein product: CASSSTSGTSETQYF. The chain uses TRBV6-1 and TRBJ2-5; TRBD2 aligns across 10 bases. Germline V CDR1 and CDR2: MNHNS, SASEGT. The CDR3 is made up of 15 amino acids. V trimming: 5 bases; J trimming: 5 bases; junction bases outside the gene matches: 8.

A note on this clonotype: A read error may be the cause here, since a much bigger clone is one base away. The chain combines TRBV6-1 with TRBJ2-3; TRBD2 matches 7 bases. With V trimmed by 4 bases and J by 3 bases, 7 bases remained unmatched. The germline V gene encodes CDR1 MNHNS and CDR2 SASEGT. This CDR3 comprises 15 residues. The CDR3 DNA reads as TGTGCCAGCAGTGGAGGAGCGGGAACGACAGATACGCAGTATTTT. This translates into CASSGGAGTTDTQYF.

This clonotype came up a few times. The chain carries TRBV5-1 and TRBJ2-7, with no clear D. The CDR3 consists of 12 residues. Germline-derived CDR1 and CDR2 are SGHRS and YFSETQ. V gave up 4 bases and J gave up 6 bases, with 11 bases separating them. The CDR3 bases are TGCGCCAGCAGCCCGGACGACGGCGAGCAGTACTTC. Protein product: CASSPDDGEQYF.

This clonotype was counted at least ten times. The chain joins TRBV5-1 to TRBJ2-7; TRBD1 matches at 9 bases. The ends lost 4 bases at V and 5 bases at J; junction bases unmatched: 7. The CDR3 spans 14 residues. The germline V gene encodes CDR1 SGHRS and CDR2 YFSETQ. The CDR3 region has the DNA TGCGCCAGCAGCGCACAGGGGGCCGAAGACGAGCAGTACTTC. Protein sequence: CASSAQGAEDEQYF.

This clonotype was seen a handful of times. The V gene is TRBV10-2, the J gene TRBJ1-1; tentative D call: TRBD1 (5 bases). Germline V lookup: CDR1 WSHSY, CDR2 SAAADI. V lost 8 bases, J lost 6 bases, and 19 bases lay in between. CDR3 size: 14 residues. In DNA form, the CDR3 reads TGCGCCAGCCTCTGGTGGCGGGGGTACGCTGAAGCTTTCTTT. This sequence encodes CASLWWRGYAEAFF.

V usage is TRBV3-1 and J usage is TRBJ2-5; 13 nucleotides line up with TRBD2. This CDR3 comprises 16 residues. Germline V gives CDR1 LGHDT, CDR2 YNNKEL (reference sequence). V was clipped by 3 bases and J by 4 bases; unmatched bases: 5. CDR3 sequence: CASSQRLAGGGETQYF. The CDR3 nucleotides are TGTGCCAGCAGCCAGAGACTAGCGGGAGGTGGAGAGACCCAGTACTTC.

V usage is TRBV6-2 or TRBV6-3 and J usage is TRBJ2-3; 8 bases align to TRBD2. This CDR3 region has 15 residues. Looked up from germline, CDR1 is MNHEY and CDR2 is SVGEGT. Trimming removed 6 bases from V and 3 bases from J; junction bases left unmatched: 8. The DNA for the CDR3 is TGTGCCAGCAGCTCACTAGCGGTCGGAACAGATACGCAGTATTTT. Translation: CASSSLAVGTDTQYF.

This clonotype has at least ten counts. The genes are TRBV12-3 or TRBV12-4 and TRBJ2-1, with D tentatively TRBD1 or TRBD2 (5 bases each). V gave up 2 bases and J gave up 7 bases, with 12 bases separating them. The CDR3 contains 14 residues. CDR3: CASSLRGVGNEQFF. The DNA for the CDR3 is TGTGCCAGCAGTTTAAGGGGAGTCGGAAATGAGCAGTTCTTC.

This clonotype appeared many times. The chain recombines TRBV28 with TRBJ2-7, with TRBD2 matching 13 bases. Trimming cost V 6 bases and J 6 bases; bases outside gene matches: 11. The CDR3 contains 16 residues. Germline V CDR1 and CDR2: MDHEN, SYDVKM. CDR3 in amino acids: CASRTSGLAGRGEQYF. In DNA form, the CDR3 reads TGTGCCAGCAGAACCTCGGGACTAGCGGGAAGAGGCGAGCAGTACTTC.

This clonotype came up many times. This chain links TRBV7-3 with TRBJ2-1, with TRBD2 identical over 12 bases. CDR3 length equals 15 residues. V shed 5 bases, J shed 8 bases, and the junction held 7 bases outside the gene matches. Germline assignment: CDR1 SGHTA and CDR2 FQGTGA. The CDR3 sequence: CASSPTSGSSHEQFF. CDR3 nucleotides: TGTGCCAGCAGCCCGACTAGCGGGAGCTCGCATGAGCAGTTCTTC. Together with reference TRBV7-3 and TRBJ2-1, the CDR3 gives the full variable domain: GAGVSQTPSNKVTEKGKYVELRCDPISGHTALYWYRQSLGQGPEFLIYFQGTGAADDSGLPNDRFFAVRPEGSVSTLKIQRTERGDSAVYLCASSPTSGSSHEQFFGPGTRLTVL.

A word on this clonotype: Possible read error: a much larger clone is one base away. The chain joins TRBV15 to TRBJ1-2; perhaps TRBD1 as D (6 bases). CDR1 is LNHNV, CDR2 YYDKDF, per germline (reference sequence). This CDR3 comprises 15 residues. The CDR3 DNA follows: TGTGCCACCAGCCCCAGGGGCGAGAGGACCTATGACTACACCTTC. It yields the protein CATSPRGERTYDYTF. The full variable domain, in which reference TRBV15 and TRBJ1-2 provide the parts outside the CDR3, is DAMVIQNPRYQVTQFGKPVTLSCSQTLNHNVMYWYQQKSSQAPKLLFHYYDKDFNNEADTPDNFQSRRPNTSFCFLDIRSPGLGDTAMYLCATSPRGERTYDYTFGSGTRLTVV.

This clonotype was seen ten or more times. The rearrangement joins TRBV12-3 or TRBV12-4 to TRBJ2-1; weak D call: TRBD1 (6 bases). The CDR3 has 16 residues. Between the trimmed V and J ends, which lost 3 bases and 0 bases, there was a span of 12 bases. CDR3 DNA: TGTGCCAGCAGTTTTGGACAGAGTAACTCCTACAATGAGCAGTTCTTC. The encoded protein is CASSFGQSNSYNEQFF.

This clonotype was picked up many times. The chain is built from TRBV20-1 and TRBJ1-2; D not resolved. Trimming took off 1 base at V and 4 bases at J, with 16 bases between the two ends. CDR1 DFQATT and CDR2 SNEGSKA come from the germline V gene (reference sequence). The CDR3 contains 15 residues. CDR3 DNA sequence: TGCAGTGCTAGAGGCGGTACCGACATCGTCTATGGCTACACCTTC. Translated, it gives CSARGGTDIVYGYTF.

This clonotype appeared a few times. J is TRBJ2-1 and V is TRBV19; the D gene could be TRBD1 or TRBD2 (5 bases each). Trimming cost V 7 bases and J 4 bases, with 11 bases left between them. The CDR3 is 13 residues long. CDR1 and CDR2 from the germline V gene are LNHDA and SQIVND (reference sequence). The CDR3 coding sequence is TGTGCCAGTAAGGGGCTAGCTTACAATGAGCAGTTCTTC. Its translation: CASKGLAYNEQFF.